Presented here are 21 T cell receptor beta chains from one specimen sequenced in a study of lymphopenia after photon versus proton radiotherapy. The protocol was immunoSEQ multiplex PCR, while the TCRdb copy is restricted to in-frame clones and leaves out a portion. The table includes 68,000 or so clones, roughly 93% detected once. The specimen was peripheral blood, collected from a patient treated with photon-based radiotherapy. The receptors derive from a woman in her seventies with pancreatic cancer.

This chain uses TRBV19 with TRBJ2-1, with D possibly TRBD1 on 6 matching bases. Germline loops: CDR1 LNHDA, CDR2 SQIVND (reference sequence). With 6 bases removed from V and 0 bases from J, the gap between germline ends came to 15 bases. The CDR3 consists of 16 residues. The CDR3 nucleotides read TGTGCCAGTAGACCCCAGGGGTTGAGCTCCTACAATGAGCAGTTCTTC. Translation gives CASRPQGLSSYNEQFF. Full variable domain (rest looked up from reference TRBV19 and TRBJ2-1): DGGITQSPKYLFRKEGQNVTLSCEQNLNHDAMYWYRQDPGQGLRLIYYSQIVNDFQKGDIAEGYSVSREKKESFPLTVTSAQKNPTAFYLCASRPQGLSSYNEQFFGPGTRLTVL.

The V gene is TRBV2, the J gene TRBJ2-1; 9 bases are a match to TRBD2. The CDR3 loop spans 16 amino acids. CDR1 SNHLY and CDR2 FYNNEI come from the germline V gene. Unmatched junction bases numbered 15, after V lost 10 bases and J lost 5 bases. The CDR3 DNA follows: TGTGCCACCAACCCTGGGGGGCTAGCGGGGAACAATGAGCAGTTCTTC. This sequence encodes CATNPGGLAGNNEQFF. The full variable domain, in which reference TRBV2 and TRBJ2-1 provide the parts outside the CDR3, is EPEVTQTPSHQVTQMGQEVILRCVPISNHLYFYWYRQILGQKVEFLVSFYNNEISEKSEIFDDQFSVERPDGSNFTLKIRSTKLEDSAMYFCATNPGGLAGNNEQFFGPGTRLTVL.

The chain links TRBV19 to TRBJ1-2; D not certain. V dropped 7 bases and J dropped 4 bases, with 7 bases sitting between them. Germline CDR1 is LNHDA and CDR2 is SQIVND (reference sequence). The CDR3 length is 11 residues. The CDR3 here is CASTNGYGYTF. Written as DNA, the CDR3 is TGTGCCAGTACTAATGGCTATGGCTACACCTTC.

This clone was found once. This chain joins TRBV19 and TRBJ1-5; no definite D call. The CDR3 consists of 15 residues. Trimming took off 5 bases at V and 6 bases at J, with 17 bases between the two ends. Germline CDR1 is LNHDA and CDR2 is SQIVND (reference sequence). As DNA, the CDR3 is TGTGCCAGTAGTCCCCCGGCGGGAGCTTTTCAGCCCCAGCATTTT. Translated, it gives CASSPPAGAFQPQHF.

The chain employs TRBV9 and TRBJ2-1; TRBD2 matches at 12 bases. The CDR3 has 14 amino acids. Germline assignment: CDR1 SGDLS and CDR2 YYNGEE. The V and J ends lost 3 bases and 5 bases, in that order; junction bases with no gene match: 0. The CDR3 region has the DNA TGTGCCAGCAGCGGGACTAGCGGGAACAATGAGCAGTTCTTC. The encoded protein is CASSGTSGNNEQFF.

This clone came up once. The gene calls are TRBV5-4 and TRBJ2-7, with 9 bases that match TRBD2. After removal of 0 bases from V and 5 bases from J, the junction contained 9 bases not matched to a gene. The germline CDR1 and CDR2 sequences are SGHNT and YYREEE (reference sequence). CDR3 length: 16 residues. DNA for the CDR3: TGTGCCAGCAGCTTGGGGTCCGCGGGAGGGGGTAACGAGCAGTACTTC. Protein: CASSLGSAGGGNEQYF.

In DNA form, the CDR3 reads TGTGCCAGCAGCCTCCTCGGGTCGGGAAACACCATATATTTT. It translates to CASSLLGSGNTIYF. The rearrangement joins TRBV7-8 to TRBJ1-3; no clear D gene. Trimming removed 5 bases from V and 4 bases from J, with 12 bases in between. The CDR3 covers 14 residues. Per germline, CDR1 SGHVS and CDR2 FQNEAQ.

The CDR3 sequence is CASSLLRESGANVLTF. The CDR3 DNA reads TGTGCCAGCAGCTTACTTAGAGAATCTGGGGCCAACGTCCTGACTTTC. The genes are TRBV5-6 and TRBJ2-6; D is uncertain. Germline V gene data show CDR1 as SGHDT and CDR2 as YYEEEE. The CDR3 sequence is 16 residues long. Trimming cost V 2 bases and J 1 base, with 10 bases left between them.

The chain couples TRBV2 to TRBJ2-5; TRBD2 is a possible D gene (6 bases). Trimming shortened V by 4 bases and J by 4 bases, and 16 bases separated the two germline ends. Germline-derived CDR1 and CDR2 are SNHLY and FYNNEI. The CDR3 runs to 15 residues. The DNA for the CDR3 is TGTGCCAGCAGTGTCGTAGGGGTGGAGGGAGAGACCCAGTACTTC. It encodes CASSVVGVEGETQYF.

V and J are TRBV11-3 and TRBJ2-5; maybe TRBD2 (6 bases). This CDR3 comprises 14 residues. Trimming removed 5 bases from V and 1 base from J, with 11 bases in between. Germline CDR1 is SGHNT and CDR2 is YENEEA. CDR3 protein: CASSPSGVQETQYF. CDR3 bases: TGTGCCAGCAGCCCCTCGGGGGTCCAAGAGACCCAGTACTTC.

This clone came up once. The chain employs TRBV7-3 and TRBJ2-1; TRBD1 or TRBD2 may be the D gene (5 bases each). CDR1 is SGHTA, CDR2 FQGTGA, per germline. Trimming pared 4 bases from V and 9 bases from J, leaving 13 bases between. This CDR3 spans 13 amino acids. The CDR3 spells CASSSGPEGEQFF. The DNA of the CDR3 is TGTGCCAGCAGCTCGGGACCCGAAGGTGAGCAGTTCTTC.

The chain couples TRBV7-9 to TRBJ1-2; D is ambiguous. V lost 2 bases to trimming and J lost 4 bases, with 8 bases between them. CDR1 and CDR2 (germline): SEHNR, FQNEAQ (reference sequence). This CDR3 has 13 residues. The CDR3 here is CASSLLPGYGYTF. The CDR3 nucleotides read TGTGCCAGCAGCTTACTTCCGGGCTATGGCTACACCTTC.

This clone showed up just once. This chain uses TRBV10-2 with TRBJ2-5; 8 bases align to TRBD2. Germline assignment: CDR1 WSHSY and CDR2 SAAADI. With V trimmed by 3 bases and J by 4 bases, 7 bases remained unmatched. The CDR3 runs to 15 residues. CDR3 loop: CASSDAAGGLETQYF. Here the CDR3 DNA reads TGCGCCAGCAGTGACGCGGCGGGAGGTTTAGAGACCCAGTACTTC.

CDR3 sequence reads: CASSQDGEKLFF. CDR3 bases: TGCGCCAGCAGCCAAGATGGGGAAAAACTGTTTTTT. The V gene is TRBV4-3, the J gene TRBJ1-4, with D hard to call. Germline CDR1 is LGHNA and CDR2 is YSLEER. CDR3 length: 12 amino acids. Trimming took 0 bases from V and 8 from J, leaving 4 bases between them.

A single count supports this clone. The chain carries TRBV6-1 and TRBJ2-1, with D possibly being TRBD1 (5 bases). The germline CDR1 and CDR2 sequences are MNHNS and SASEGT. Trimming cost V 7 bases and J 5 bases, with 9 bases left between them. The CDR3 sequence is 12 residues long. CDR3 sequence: CASMSRDNEQFF. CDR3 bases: TGTGCCAGCATGAGCAGGGACAATGAGCAGTTCTTC.

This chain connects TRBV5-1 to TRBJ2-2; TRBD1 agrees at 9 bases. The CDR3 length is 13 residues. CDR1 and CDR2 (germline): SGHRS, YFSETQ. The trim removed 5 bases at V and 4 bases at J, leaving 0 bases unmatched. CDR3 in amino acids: CASRTGGTGELFF. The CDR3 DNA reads TGCGCCAGCAGGACAGGGGGCACCGGGGAGCTGTTTTTT.

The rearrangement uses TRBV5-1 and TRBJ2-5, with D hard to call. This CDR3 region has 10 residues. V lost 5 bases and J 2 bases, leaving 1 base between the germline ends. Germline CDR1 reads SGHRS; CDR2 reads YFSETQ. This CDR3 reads CASRQETQYF. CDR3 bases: TGCGCCAGCAGGCAAGAGACCCAGTACTTC. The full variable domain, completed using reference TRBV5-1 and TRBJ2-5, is KAGVTQTPRYLIKTRGQQVTLSCSPISGHRSVSWYQQTPGQGLQFLFEYFSETQRNKGNFPGRFSGRQFSNSRSEMNVSTLELGDSALYLCASRQETQYFGPGTRLLVL.

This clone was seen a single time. The CDR3 bases are TGTGCCAGCAGCCCTAGGGGGGGGGCGTCTACTGAAGCTTTCTTT. Translated, it gives CASSPRGGASTEAFF. The chain carries TRBV28 and TRBJ1-1; TRBD1 might be the D (6 bases). The germline V and J ends were trimmed by 6 bases and 5 bases, with 19 bases remaining between them. The CDR3 has 15 residues. In germline, CDR1 is MDHEN, CDR2 SYDVKM.

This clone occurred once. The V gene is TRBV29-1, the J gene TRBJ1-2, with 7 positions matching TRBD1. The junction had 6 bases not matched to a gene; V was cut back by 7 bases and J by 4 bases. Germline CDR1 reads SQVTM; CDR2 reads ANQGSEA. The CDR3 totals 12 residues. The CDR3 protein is CSDTTGFYGYTF. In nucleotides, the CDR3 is TGCAGCGACACGACAGGGTTCTATGGCTACACCTTC.

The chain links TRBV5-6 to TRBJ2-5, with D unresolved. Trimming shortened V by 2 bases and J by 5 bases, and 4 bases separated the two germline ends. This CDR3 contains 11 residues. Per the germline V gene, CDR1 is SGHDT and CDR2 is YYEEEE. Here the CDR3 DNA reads TGTGCCAGCAGCTTATCGGAGACCCAGTACTTC. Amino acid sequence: CASSLSETQYF.

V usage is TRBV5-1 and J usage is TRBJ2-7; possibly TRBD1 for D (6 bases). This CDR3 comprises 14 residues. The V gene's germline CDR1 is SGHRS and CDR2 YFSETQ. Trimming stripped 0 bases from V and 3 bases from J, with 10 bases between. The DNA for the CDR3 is TGCGCCAGCAGCTTGGCACAGGGAGTCTACGAGCAGTACTTC. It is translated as CASSLAQGVYEQYF.